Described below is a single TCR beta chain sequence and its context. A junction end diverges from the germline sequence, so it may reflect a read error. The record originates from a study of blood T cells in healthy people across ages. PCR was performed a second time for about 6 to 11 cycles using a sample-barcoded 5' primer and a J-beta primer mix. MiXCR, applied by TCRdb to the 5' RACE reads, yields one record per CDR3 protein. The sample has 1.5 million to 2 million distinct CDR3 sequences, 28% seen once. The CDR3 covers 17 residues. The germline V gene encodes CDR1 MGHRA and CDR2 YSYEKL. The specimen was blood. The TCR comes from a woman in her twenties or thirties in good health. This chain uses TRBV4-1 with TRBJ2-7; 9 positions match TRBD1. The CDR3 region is CANSHRLSGQGSYEQYF. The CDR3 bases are TGCGCCAACAGCCATCGCCTTTCGGGACAGGGATCCTACGAGCAGTACTTC.